The next 6 T cell receptor beta chains were all read from a single sample in a study of OX40 agonist ivuxolimab in advanced cancers. Data came from immunoSEQ multiplex PCR; TCRdb stores just in-frame clones and leaves some out. The sample has 30,000 to 40,000 clones; around 85% are singletons. The material was CD4+ or CD8+ T cells sorted from blood, obtained in a trial of the OX40 agonist ivuxolimab. All receptors derive from an adult with an advanced solid tumor such as melanoma, head and neck, liver or kidney cancer.

This clone occurred a few times. The CDR3, as DNA: TGTGCCAGCAGCCCGAGCGGGCTACTCTACGAGCAGTACTTC. Its protein product is CASSPSGLLYEQYF. The gene calls are TRBV6-1 and TRBJ2-7; maybe TRBD2 (6 bases). The CDR3 totals 14 residues. V gave up 6 bases and J gave up 3 bases, with 15 bases separating them. CDR1 MNHNS and CDR2 SASEGT come from the germline V gene.

This clone was seen a few times. This chain links TRBV6-5 with TRBJ1-5, with a tentative D call TRBD1 (6 bases). V lost 5 bases, J lost 6 bases, and 14 bases lay in between. The CDR3 is made up of 14 amino acids. Per the germline V gene, CDR1 is MNHEY and CDR2 is SVGAGI. CDR3 DNA sequence: TGTGCCAGCAGTCCACAGGACAGTCGTCAGCCCCAGCATTTT. This encodes CASSPQDSRQPQHF.

Details on this clone: Additional DNA sequences in this sample encode the identical CDR3. V is TRBV14 and J is TRBJ2-7, with D possibly matching TRBD2 (6 bases). The CDR3 totals 14 residues. Trimming removed 1 base from V and 1 base from J, with 8 bases in between. CDR1 and CDR2 (germline): SGHDN, FVKESK. CDR3 loop: CASSQVSGSYEQYF. CDR3 nucleotides: TGTGCCAGCAGCCAAGTAAGCGGGTCCTACGAGCAGTACTTC.

This chain joins TRBV5-5 and TRBJ1-5; D not resolved. V was trimmed by 7 bases and J by 0 bases, leaving 11 bases between them. The CDR3 spans 14 residues. The germline V gene has CDR1 SGHKS and CDR2 YYEKEE (reference sequence). Written as DNA, the CDR3 is TGTGCCAGCCACGCCGGCGGTAGCAATCAGCCCCAGCATTTT. Translating gives CASHAGGSNQPQHF.

V gene TRBV28 combines with J gene TRBJ2-5; 11 bases fit TRBD2. The CDR3 covers 17 residues. After removal of 5 bases from V and 2 bases from J, the junction contained 10 bases not matched to a gene. Germline-derived CDR1 and CDR2 are MDHEN and SYDVKM. CDR3 coding DNA: TGTGCCAGCAGTGGGGTCGGGACTAGCGGTTTTCAAGAGACCCAGTACTTC. Its translation: CASSGVGTSGFQETQYF.

This clone is medium-sized (0.01 to 0.1%) by share. The gene calls are TRBV7-3 and TRBJ1-2, with a weak D call TRBD1 (6 bases). The germline gives CDR1 SGHTA, CDR2 FQGTGA. The CDR3 contains 14 residues. With 4 bases removed from V and 3 bases from J, the gap between germline ends came to 12 bases. The CDR3 DNA sequence: TGTGCCAGCAGCTCTACGGCAGGGGACTATGGCTACACCTTC. Its protein product is CASSSTAGDYGYTF.